Listed below are T cell receptor beta chains from one sample, sequenced in a study of cytomegalovirus exposure and HLA in healthy donors. Assay used: immunoSEQ multiplex PCR; TCRdb lists only in-frame clones, some missing. Here the sample spans around 200,000 clones, under 80% being singletons. The sequenced material came from PBMCs. These receptors all come from a man aged 25-40 years in good health and CMV-seropositive. Each CDR3 is given with its conserved first and last residue. The order of the fields is J gene, clone size, D gene, V gene, CDR3 protein, CDR3 DNA. The D gene is left open where the match is weak. The listing skips clone size in some rows; elsewhere it reads once, few, many or a size class.

J: TRBJ2-2; size: NA; D: NA; V: TRBV9; CDR3: CASSLSNQPGTGELFF; DNA: TGTGCCAGCAGTCTATCAAATCAGCCGGGCACCGGGGAGCTGTTTTTT
J: TRBJ2-7; size: once; D: TRBD1; V: TRBV5-4; CDR3: CASSKKDRGPYEQYF; DNA: TGTGCCAGCAGCAAAAAGGACAGGGGGCCTTACGAGCAGTACTTC
J: TRBJ1-2; size: NA; D: NA; V: TRBV30; CDR3: CAWSAEVAIRTF; DNA: TGTGCCTGGAGTGCCGAGGTCGCTATAAGGACCTTC
J: TRBJ1-5; size: NA; D: NA; V: TRBV11-2; CDR3: CASSLGGGQPQHF; DNA: TGTGCCAGCAGCTTAGGGGGGGGTCAGCCCCAGCATTTT
J: TRBJ2-3; size: NA; D: TRBD2; V: TRBV7-7; CDR3: CASSLGIAGSTDTQYF; DNA: TGTGCTAGCAGCTTAGGTATAGCGGGGAGCACAGATACGCAGTATTTT
J: TRBJ2-5; size: NA; D: NA; V: TRBV9; CDR3: CASSVGSSGAGETQYF; DNA: TGTGCCAGCAGCGTAGGGTCCTCAGGGGCCGGTGAGACCCAGTACTTC
J: TRBJ2-5; size: NA; D: TRBD2; V: TRBV4-1; CDR3: CASSLVTSGRSETQYF; DNA: TGCGCCAGCAGCCTAGTAACTAGCGGGAGATCGGAGACCCAGTACTTC
J: TRBJ2-3; size: NA; D: NA; V: TRBV7-6; CDR3: CASSLARLSSTDTQYF; DNA: TGTGCCAGCAGCTTAGCCAGACTTAGTAGCACAGATACGCAGTATTTT
J: TRBJ2-4; size: NA; D: NA; V: TRBV29-1; CDR3: CSVEGRVGDIQYF; DNA: TGCAGCGTTGAGGGCAGGGTAGGAGACATTCAGTACTTC
J: TRBJ2-3; size: NA; D: NA; V: TRBV9; CDR3: CASSVLSGSTDTQYF; DNA: TGTGCCAGCAGCGTATTGAGCGGGAGCACAGATACGCAGTATTTT
J: TRBJ1-5; size: NA; D: NA; V: TRBV23-1; CDR3: CASRTPQGYQPQHF; DNA: TGCGCCAGCCGGACACCTCAGGGGTATCAGCCCCAGCATTTT
J: TRBJ1-1; size: NA; D: NA; V: TRBV19; CDR3: CASSIRSTEAFF; DNA: TGTGCCAGTAGTATCCGCAGCACTGAAGCTTTCTTT
J: TRBJ1-2; size: NA; D: NA; V: TRBV2; CDR3: CASSGGKRGYGYTF; DNA: TGTGCCAGCAGCGGGGGGAAACGGGGCTATGGCTACACCTTC
J: TRBJ2-6; size: once; D: NA; V: TRBV7-8; CDR3: CASSLAQYSGANVLTF; DNA: TGTGCCAGCAGCTTAGCCCAGTACTCTGGGGCCAACGTCCTGACTTTC
J: TRBJ2-7; size: NA; D: TRBD1; V: TRBV5-1; CDR3: CASSFRQGVGYEQYF; DNA: TGCGCCAGCAGCTTCAGACAGGGGGTGGGGTACGAGCAGTACTTC
J: TRBJ1-1; size: NA; D: NA; V: TRBV6-4; CDR3: CASSDSGTGGTEAFF; DNA: TGTGCCAGCAGTGACTCGGGAACGGGGGGCACTGAAGCTTTCTTT
J: TRBJ1-6; size: NA; D: TRBD1; V: TRBV11-2; CDR3: CASSFPQGAVNSPLHF; DNA: TGTGCCAGCAGCTTCCCACAGGGGGCAGTTAATTCACCCCTCCACTTT
J: TRBJ2-3; size: NA; D: NA; V: TRBV19; CDR3: CASSTWRGGADTQYF; DNA: TGTGCCAGTAGTACGTGGAGGGGGGGAGCGGATACGCAGTATTTT
J: TRBJ1-2; size: NA; D: NA; V: TRBV18; CDR3: CASSPQVVNYGYTF; DNA: TGTGCCAGCTCACCCCAGGTTGTCAACTATGGCTACACCTTC